This entry describes one T cell receptor beta chain. Its ends do not fully match the called genes, so a read error is possible. This sample was taken from a study of blood T cell repertoires in COVID-19. Study-level information: Researchers got acute and convalescent COVID-19 samples from the United States, Italy and Spain. From T cells, B-cell-depleted T cells, or PBMCs came the material, which was cDNA or gDNA.

Assay used: immunoSEQ multiplex PCR; TCRdb lists only in-frame clones, some missing. The sample consists of more than 150,000 clones, around nine tenths of them appearing once. This CDR3 contains 14 residues. Germline-derived CDR1 and CDR2 are MNHEY and SVGAGI. The sequenced sample was peripheral blood. This rearrangement joins TRBV6-5 to TRBJ2-7; the D gene is possibly TRBD1 (6 bases). The TCR originated in a woman between 18 and 29 years old who had recovered from COVID-19. The CDR3 is CASRTPGQWGLENF. The CDR3 DNA sequence: TGTGCCAGCAGGACACCGGGACAATGGGGTTTAGAGAACTTC.